These 28 T cell receptor beta chains were sequenced from one sample in a study of T cells in tuberculosis (dated by TCRdb to the late 2010s). Library preparation used the immunoSEQ multiplex PCR assay. As stored in TCRdb, this immuneACCESS dataset retains in-frame rearrangements with V and J assigned. A fraction of the clones does not appear; measured against another copy, unresolved V genes explain less than half of the discrepancy, and the remainder lacks a known reason. The sample table holds 25,000 to 35,000 clones, of which about 92% were seen once. The leading ten clones occupy less than 5.5% of the sample. The specimen sequenced was PBMCs. The receptor set was obtained from a donor aged 5 to 30 with latent tuberculosis or without tuberculosis infection.

The chain is built from TRBV5-5 and TRBJ1-4, with D possibly matching TRBD1 (5 bases). The germline gives CDR1 SGHKS, CDR2 YYEKEE (reference sequence). Trimming shortened V by 2 bases and J by 1 base, and 9 bases separated the two germline ends. The CDR3 loop spans 15 amino acids. The CDR3 sequence: CASSLQDRTNEKLFF. The CDR3 DNA follows: TGTGCCAGCAGCTTACAGGACCGAACTAATGAAAAACTGTTTTTT. Using reference TRBV5-5 and TRBJ1-4 for the parts outside the CDR3, the full variable domain is DAGVTQSPTHLIKTRGQQVTLRCSPISGHKSVSWYQQVLGQGPQFIFQYYEKEERGRGNFPDRFSARQFPNYSSELNVNALLLGDSALYLCASSLQDRTNEKLFFGSGTQLSVL.

The chain combines TRBV9 with TRBJ2-7, with 9 bases matching TRBD1. The ends lost 0 bases at V and 4 bases at J; junction bases unmatched: 2. This CDR3 spans 14 amino acids. CDR1 is SGDLS, CDR2 YYNGEE, per germline. As DNA, the CDR3 is TGTGCCAGCAGCGTAGGACAGGGGGGTTACGAGCAGTACTTC. This gives the protein CASSVGQGGYEQYF.

J is TRBJ2-7 and V is TRBV30; D might be TRBD1 (7 bases). From germline, CDR1 is GTSNPN and CDR2 SVGIG (reference sequence). The CDR3 totals 14 residues. V was clipped by 3 bases and J by 1 base, with 13 bases between them. CDR3 coding DNA: TGTGCCTGGAGGAAACAGGGGAGGTCCTACGAGCAGTACTTC. This gives the protein CAWRKQGRSYEQYF.

The chain links TRBV9 to TRBJ2-1; 16 bases are shared with TRBD2. The trim removed 4 bases at V and 2 bases at J, leaving 3 bases unmatched. Germline V gene data show CDR1 as SGDLS and CDR2 as YYNGEE. The CDR3 totals 17 residues. CDR3 in amino acids: CASSPGTSGGAYNEQFF. The CDR3, as DNA: TGTGCCAGCAGCCCGGGGACTAGCGGGGGGGCCTACAATGAGCAGTTCTTC.

The CDR3 sequence is CASSESRMYGYTF. CDR3 in DNA: TGTGCCAGCAGTGAGTCCAGGATGTATGGCTACACCTTC. V is TRBV6-1 and J is TRBJ1-2, with D unclear. The germline V gene has CDR1 MNHNS and CDR2 SASEGT. CDR3 length: 13 residues. Trimming pared 3 bases from V and 5 bases from J, leaving 10 bases between.

This sequence joins TRBV18 and TRBJ2-6, with a tentative D call TRBD2 (5 bases). The CDR3 has 17 residues. Germline V gives CDR1 KGHSH, CDR2 LQKENI. The V end was cut by 3 bases, the J end by 3 bases, with 15 bases between. For the CDR3, the DNA is TGTGCCAGCTCACCCACCCGGGGAAGGCTTGGGGCCAACGTCCTGACTTTC. This gives the protein CASSPTRGRLGANVLTF.

The chain combines TRBV6-4 with TRBJ2-3; TRBD2 matches at 7 bases. Germline CDR1 and CDR2: MRHNA and SNTAGT. The CDR3 sequence is 16 residues long. Unmatched junction bases numbered 11, after V lost 6 bases and J lost 2 bases. Written as DNA, the CDR3 is TGTGCCAGCAGGCGGGCTAGCGGATCGCCCACAGATACGCAGTATTTT. Its translation is CASRRASGSPTDTQYF.

This clone appeared a few times. V is TRBV7-8 and J is TRBJ2-4, with 11 positions matching TRBD2. The CDR3 runs to 19 residues. CDR1 is SGHVS, CDR2 FQNEAQ, per germline. V gave up 0 bases and J gave up 5 bases; unmatched junction bases: 12. The chain's CDR3 is CASSLARIAGGPMENIQYF. DNA for the CDR3: TGTGCCAGCAGCTTAGCTCGAATAGCGGGAGGGCCGATGGAAAACATTCAGTACTTC.

The chain has TRBV4-2 and TRBJ2-7, with a weak D call TRBD2 (5 bases). The CDR3 spans 14 residues. The germline V gene encodes CDR1 LGHNA and CDR2 YNFKEQ. V dropped 0 bases and J dropped 2 bases, with 8 bases sitting between them. The CDR3 here is CASSQDGGPYEQYF. DNA of the CDR3: TGTGCCAGCAGCCAAGATGGCGGGCCCTACGAGCAGTACTTC.

The chain joins TRBV6-1 to TRBJ2-7; 7 bases are a match to TRBD1. The CDR3 has 15 amino acids. The germline CDR1 and CDR2 sequences are MNHNS and SASEGT. J gave up 2 bases and V 4 bases, and 8 bases lay outside the gene matches. The CDR3 bases are TGTGCCAGCAGTGTTGAACAGGGGTCCACCTACGAGCAGTACTTC. It codes for CASSVEQGSTYEQYF.

The V call is TRBV7-9, the J call TRBJ1-1; tentatively, D is TRBD1 (5 bases). Germline V lookup: CDR1 SEHNR, CDR2 FQNEAQ (reference sequence). Trimming removed 5 bases at V and 1 base at J, with 8 bases between. This CDR3 spans 13 amino acids. The DNA for the CDR3 is TGTGCCAGCAGCCGCGACAGGAACACTGAAGCTTTCTTT. Its translation: CASSRDRNTEAFF. The full variable domain, with the rest looked up from reference TRBV7-9 and TRBJ1-1, is DTGVSQNPRHKITKRGQNVTFRCDPISEHNRLYWYRQTLGQGPEFLTYFQNEAQLEKSRLLSDRFSAERPKGSFSTLEIQRTEQGDSAMYLCASSRDRNTEAFFGQGTRLTVV.

The rearrangement uses TRBV18 and TRBJ2-3; tentatively, D is TRBD2 (6 bases). CDR3 length: 16 residues. V dropped 3 bases and J dropped 3 bases, with 16 bases sitting between them. Germline CDR1 reads KGHSH; CDR2 reads LQKENI. As DNA, the CDR3 is TGTGCCAGCTCACCTCGGGAGACTGGGGGGACAGATACGCAGTATTTT. Translating gives CASSPRETGGTDTQYF.

As concerns this clone: An end of the junction differs from the germline gene, which may be a read error. The V and J genes are TRBV2 and TRBJ2-1; TRBD2 matches at 14 bases. Germline CDR1 is SNHLY and CDR2 is FYNNEI. The CDR3 loop spans 12 amino acids. The CDR3 is CVPGTSGGEQFF. DNA of the CDR3: TGCGTCCCCGGGACTAGCGGGGGTGAGCAGTTCTTC. Complete variable domain (other parts from reference TRBV2 and TRBJ2-1): EPEVTQTPSHQVTQMGQEVILRCVPISNHLYFYWYRQILGQKVEFLVSFYNNEISEKSEIFDDQFSVERPDGSNFTLKIRSTKLEDSAMYFCVPGTSGGEQFFGPGTRLTVL.

The chain is built from TRBV27 and TRBJ2-5, with D possibly TRBD1 on 5 matching bases. V gave up 2 bases and J gave up 5 bases, with 9 bases separating them. The CDR3 is 13 amino acids. Per germline, CDR1 MNHEY and CDR2 SMNVEV (reference sequence). The CDR3 bases are TGTGCCAGCAGTTTAGGAGCAGGGGAGACCCAGTACTTC. It encodes CASSLGAGETQYF.

The chain combines TRBV10-3 with TRBJ1-2; 8 bases line up with TRBD1. The germline CDR1 and CDR2 sequences are ENHRY and SYGVKD. Losses at the gene ends were 8 bases for V and 3 bases for J; bases not matched to a gene: 8. The CDR3 totals 14 residues. The CDR3 DNA is TGTGCCATCGCCGAACAGGGGGGGGACTATGGCTACACCTTC. It codes for CAIAEQGGDYGYTF.

V usage is TRBV11-2 and J usage is TRBJ2-7; the match to TRBD2 covers 9 bases. The CDR3 consists of 14 residues. Germline V CDR1 and CDR2: SGHAT, FQNNGV. With V trimmed by 1 base and J by 4 bases, 2 bases remained unmatched. This chain's CDR3 is CASSLGLAGYEQYF. The CDR3 coding sequence is TGTGCCAGCAGCTTAGGTCTAGCGGGGTACGAGCAGTACTTC.

J is TRBJ2-7 and V is TRBV14, with a tentative D call TRBD2 (5 bases). Germline loops: CDR1 SGHDN, CDR2 FVKESK. The CDR3 extends over 12 amino acids. The germline V and J ends were trimmed by 2 bases and 9 bases, with 11 bases remaining between them. The CDR3 region is CASSQTSMVQYF. CDR3 DNA: TGTGCCAGCAGCCAAACTAGTATGGTGCAGTACTTC.

The V call is TRBV27, the J call TRBJ2-4; D might be TRBD1 (7 bases). Deletions cut 4 bases from V and 8 bases from J, with 21 bases between. This CDR3 contains 16 residues. Germline V gene data show CDR1 as MNHEY and CDR2 as SMNVEV (reference sequence). The DNA for the CDR3 is TGTGCCAGCAGTTCCCGGGGGACAGTATTTATGGACATTCAGTACTTC. It yields the protein CASSSRGTVFMDIQYF.

The V gene is TRBV9, the J gene TRBJ2-2; D is undetermined. V was shortened by 0 bases and J by 4 bases, with 7 bases between the two germline ends. The CDR3 runs to 14 residues. Germline assignment: CDR1 SGDLS and CDR2 YYNGEE. This chain's CDR3 is CASSVGLGTGELFF. The CDR3, as DNA: TGTGCCAGCAGCGTAGGACTCGGCACCGGGGAGCTGTTTTTT.

The chain uses TRBV15 and TRBJ1-6, with 11 bases matching TRBD1. This CDR3 contains 14 residues. Germline CDR1 reads LNHNV; CDR2 reads YYDKDF (reference sequence). V lost 8 bases to trimming and J lost 6 bases; unmatched junction nucleotides: 3. The CDR3 region has the DNA TGTGCCACCGGACAGGGGGCGACTAATTCACCCCTCCACTTT. Protein product: CATGQGATNSPLHF.

The CDR3 reads CASSLAWTAPGIPRGYTF. The CDR3 region has the DNA TGTGCCAGCAGCTTGGCCTGGACGGCCCCGGGGATACCTCGCGGCTACACCTTC. V gene TRBV11-1 combines with J gene TRBJ1-2; D remains unclear. The CDR3 is 18 amino acids. Germline lookup yields CDR1 SGHAT and CDR2 FQDESV (reference sequence). V lost 3 bases to trimming and J lost 8 bases, with 28 bases between them.

This sequence joins TRBV27 and TRBJ1-1; D possibly corresponds to TRBD1 (5 bases). The CDR3 loop spans 15 amino acids. The V end was cut by 5 bases, the J end by 5 bases, with 18 bases between. Germline-derived CDR1 and CDR2 are MNHEY and SMNVEV (reference sequence). CDR3 in DNA: TGTGCCAGCAGTCCCCTAATTGGGGCGGGGACTGAAGCTTTCTTT. Its protein is CASSPLIGAGTEAFF.

The chain couples TRBV28 to TRBJ1-2, with 9 bases identical to TRBD1. The V and J ends lost 2 bases and 9 bases, in that order; junction bases with no gene match: 10. The CDR3 has 15 residues. CDR1 and CDR2 from the germline V gene are MDHEN and SYDVKM. The CDR3 DNA follows: TGTGCCAGCAGTTTACTCAATACCGGGACAGGGAGCTACACCTTC. This gives the protein CASSLLNTGTGSYTF.

The chain is built from TRBV2 and TRBJ2-7, with 15 bases fitting TRBD2. After removal of 9 bases from V and 5 bases from J, the junction contained 8 bases not matched to a gene. The CDR3 has 15 amino acids. Germline V gene data show CDR1 as SNHLY and CDR2 as FYNNEI. In DNA form, the CDR3 reads TGTGCCAGAGGGACTAGCGGGAGGTTCGGAGACGAGCAGTACTTC. Amino acid sequence: CARGTSGRFGDEQYF.

The chain joins TRBV30 to TRBJ2-7; no reliable D call. The CDR3 totals 14 residues. Trimming pared 1 base from V and 1 base from J, leaving 11 bases between. From germline, CDR1 is GTSNPN and CDR2 SVGIG (reference sequence). The DNA of the CDR3 is TGTGCCTGGAGTGGCCATGGCTCTTCCTACGAGCAGTACTTC. Translation: CAWSGHGSSYEQYF.

This rearrangement joins TRBV7-2 to TRBJ2-5, with 11 bases aligning to TRBD2. V dropped 1 base and J dropped 5; count of bases not matched to a gene: 6. The CDR3 totals 16 residues. The germline CDR1 and CDR2 sequences are SGHTA and FQGNSA. As DNA, the CDR3 is TGTGCCAGCAGCTTAGGACTAGCGGGAATCGTCGAGACCCAGTACTTC. Its translation: CASSLGLAGIVETQYF.

The CDR3 DNA is TGTGCCAGCAGTTCCGGGACAGGCTTTGAAAAACTGTTTTTT. Translating gives CASSSGTGFEKLFF. V is TRBV27 and J is TRBJ1-4; TRBD1 agrees at 8 bases. The V gene's germline CDR1 is MNHEY and CDR2 SMNVEV (reference sequence). Trimming removed 4 bases from V and 7 bases from J; junction bases left unmatched: 5. CDR3 size: 14 residues.

The chain links TRBV27 to TRBJ1-2, with TRBD1 matching over 9 bases. Germline lookup yields CDR1 MNHEY and CDR2 SMNVEV (reference sequence). V lost 2 bases, J lost 5 bases, and 3 bases stayed unmatched. CDR3 size: 14 residues. The CDR3 loop is CASSLRGQGYGYTF. CDR3 DNA sequence: TGTGCCAGCAGTTTAAGGGGACAGGGTTATGGCTACACCTTC.